This T cell receptor beta chain was captured in a study of T cell responses to AZD1222 COVID-19 vaccine. Per germline, CDR1 LGHDT and CDR2 YNNKEL (reference sequence). V dropped 5 bases and J dropped 6; count of bases not matched to a gene: 10. This CDR3 has 15 amino acids. Assay used: immunoSEQ multiplex PCR; TCRdb lists only in-frame clones, some missing. This table has tens of thousands of clones, about nine tenths appearing once. The sequence derives from an adult in good health. This rearrangement joins TRBV3-1 (or the pseudogene TRBV3-2) to TRBJ1-1, with TRBD1 matching 9 bases. The sample here was peripheral blood, taken on day 0 of AZD1222 vaccination. The CDR3: CASSALQGALPEAFF. The CDR3, as DNA: TGTGCCAGCAGCGCATTACAGGGGGCCCTTCCTGAAGCTTTCTTT.